Listed here are 5 T cell receptor beta chains from one sample, sequenced in a study of cytomegalovirus exposure and HLA in healthy donors. The study ran its PCR with 60 Vbeta and 13 Jbeta primers. Libraries were prepared by immunoSEQ multiplex PCR; TCRdb keeps only in-frame clonotypes and omits some of them. The sample carries 95,000 to 150,000 clones, more than 70% recorded once. The sequencing input was PBMCs. All receptors derive from a woman between 45 and 60 years old in good health and CMV-seropositive.

The chain is built from TRBV11-2 and TRBJ1-2; unclear D gene. Germline values: CDR1 SGHAT, CDR2 FQNNGV. This CDR3 has 15 residues. The V and J ends lost 4 bases and 4 bases respectively, with 16 bases between them. CDR3 amino acids: CASSSEVGVGYGYTF. Here the CDR3 DNA reads TGTGCCAGCAGCTCCGAGGTCGGGGTTGGCTATGGCTACACCTTC.

CDR3 sequence: CASSPLLAASTDTQYF. The DNA for the CDR3 is TGCGCCAGCAGCCCGTTACTAGCGGCTAGCACAGATACGCAGTATTTT. This chain uses TRBV4-3 with TRBJ2-3; TRBD2 matches 8 bases. The CDR3 runs to 16 residues. V shed 4 bases, J shed 0 bases, and the junction held 6 bases outside the gene matches. CDR1 is LGHNA, CDR2 YSLEER, per germline.

The CDR3 DNA sequence: TGTGCCAGCAGCGCCGGTCGGGCTAGCGGGAGGGAGGAGCAGTACTTC. Residues: CASSAGRASGREEQYF. The chain recombines TRBV27 with TRBJ2-7; 12 bases fit TRBD2. The CDR3 sequence is 16 residues long. Trimming took 6 bases from V and 7 from J; bases not matched to a gene: 13. Germline CDR1 and CDR2: MNHEY and SMNVEV (reference sequence).

This clone was counted only a few times. The same CDR3 is also encoded by other DNA sequences in this sample. V is TRBV7-2 and J is TRBJ2-7, with 7 bases that match TRBD2. The germline gives CDR1 SGHTA, CDR2 FQGNSA. The CDR3 is made up of 14 amino acids. With V trimmed by 3 bases and J by 3 bases, 5 bases remained unmatched. The CDR3 region is CASSFTSGDYEQYF. The CDR3 DNA follows: TGTGCCAGCAGCTTTACGAGCGGGGACTACGAGCAGTACTTC.

A few counts support this clone. This chain joins TRBV4-3 and TRBJ2-2, with TRBD1 as a possible D gene (5 bases). Between the trimmed V and J ends, which lost 6 bases and 4 bases, there was a span of 12 bases. The CDR3 totals 14 residues. CDR1 and CDR2 from the germline V gene are LGHNA and YSLEER. CDR3 in DNA: TGCGCCAGCAGGTCAGGGTGGCGCACCGGGGAGCTGTTTTTT. It encodes CASRSGWRTGELFF.